This T cell receptor beta chain stems from a study of blood T cell repertoires in COVID-19. Study as a whole: Acute and convalescent COVID-19 specimens originated in the United States, Italy and Spain.

The CDR3 extends over 15 amino acids. Germline CDR1 and CDR2: DFQATT and SNEGSKA (reference sequence). J gave up 10 bases and V 3 bases, and 8 bases lay outside the gene matches. The method was immunoSEQ multiplex PCR; TCRdb's version includes in-frame clones alone and lacks a portion of them. The sample lists around 72,000 clones, 88% seen once, with over 25% in the top ten. This chain uses TRBV20-1 with TRBJ1-6; 11 nucleotides line up with TRBD1. Sample: peripheral blood. This receptor was obtained from a man in his fifties with acute or convalescent COVID-19. In nucleotides, the CDR3 is TGCAGTGCTAGTCCACAGGACAGGGGGCAATCACCCCTCCACTTT. Its translation is CSASPQDRGQSPLHF.